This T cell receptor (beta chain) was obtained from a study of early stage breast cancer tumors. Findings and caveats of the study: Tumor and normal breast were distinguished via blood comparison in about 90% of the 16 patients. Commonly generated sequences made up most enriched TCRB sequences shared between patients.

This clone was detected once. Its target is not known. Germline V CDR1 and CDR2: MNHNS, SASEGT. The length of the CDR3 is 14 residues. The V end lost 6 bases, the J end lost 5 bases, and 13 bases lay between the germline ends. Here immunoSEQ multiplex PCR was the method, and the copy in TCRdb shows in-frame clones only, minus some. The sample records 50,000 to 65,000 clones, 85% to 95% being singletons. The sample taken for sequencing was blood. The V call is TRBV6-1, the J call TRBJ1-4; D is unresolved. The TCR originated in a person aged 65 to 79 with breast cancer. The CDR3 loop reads CASSGNGPNEKLFF. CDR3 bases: TGTGCCAGCAGCGGGAACGGGCCCAATGAAAAACTGTTTTTT.